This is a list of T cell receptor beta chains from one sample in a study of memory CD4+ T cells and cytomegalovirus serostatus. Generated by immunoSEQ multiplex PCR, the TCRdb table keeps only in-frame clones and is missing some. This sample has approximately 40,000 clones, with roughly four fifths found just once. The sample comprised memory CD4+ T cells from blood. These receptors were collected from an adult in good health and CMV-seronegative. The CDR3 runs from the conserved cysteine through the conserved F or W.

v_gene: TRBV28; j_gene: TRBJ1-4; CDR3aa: CASSPGGGTPNEKLFF
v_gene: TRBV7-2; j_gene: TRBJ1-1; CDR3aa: CASRPGQGVQAFF
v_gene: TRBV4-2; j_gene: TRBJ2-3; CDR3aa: CASSQEGSQGDTQYF
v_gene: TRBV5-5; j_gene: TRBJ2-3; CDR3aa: CASSFDRLRTDTQYF
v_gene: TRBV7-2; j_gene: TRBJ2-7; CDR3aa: CASTPSGSEADEQYF
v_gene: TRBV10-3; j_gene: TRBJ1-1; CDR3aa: CAISATGHLNTEAFF
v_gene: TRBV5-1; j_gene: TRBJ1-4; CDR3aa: CASSFTPGQPNEKLFF
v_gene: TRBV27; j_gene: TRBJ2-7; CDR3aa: CASSSGDYRGSYEQYF
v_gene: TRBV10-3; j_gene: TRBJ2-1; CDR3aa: CAISESPRASYNEQFF
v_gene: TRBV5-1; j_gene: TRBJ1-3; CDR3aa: CASTEGPNSGNTIYF
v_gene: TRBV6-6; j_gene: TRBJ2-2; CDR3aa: CASSFEGELFF
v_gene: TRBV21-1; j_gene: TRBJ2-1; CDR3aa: CASSKGVRTRRGIEQFF
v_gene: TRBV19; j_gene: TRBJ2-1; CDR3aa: CASSVGGGLAGYNEQFF
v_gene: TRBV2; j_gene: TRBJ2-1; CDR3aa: CASRRRLVAGARYNEQFF
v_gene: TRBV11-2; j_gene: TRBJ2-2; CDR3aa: CASSRERTGELFF
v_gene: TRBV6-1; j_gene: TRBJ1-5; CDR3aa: CASSYGQGNQPQHF
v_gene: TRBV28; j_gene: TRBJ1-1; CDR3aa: CASSLSGAWTEAFF
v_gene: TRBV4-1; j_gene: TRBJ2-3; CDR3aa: CASSQGILAGGPNPPDTQYF
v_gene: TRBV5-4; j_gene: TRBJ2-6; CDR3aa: CASSPGGSGANVLTF
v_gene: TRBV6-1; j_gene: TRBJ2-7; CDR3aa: CASERGAYEQYF
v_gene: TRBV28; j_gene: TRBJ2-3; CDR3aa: CASSWGTTTDTQYF
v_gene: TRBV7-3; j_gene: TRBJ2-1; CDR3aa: CASSPDRTYNEQFF
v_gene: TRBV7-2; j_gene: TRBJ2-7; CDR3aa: CASSLDRWEQYF
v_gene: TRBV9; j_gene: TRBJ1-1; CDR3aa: CASARRSNTEAFF
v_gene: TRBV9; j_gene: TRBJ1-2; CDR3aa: CASSPGRREYGNYGYTF
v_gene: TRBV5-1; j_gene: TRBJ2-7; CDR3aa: CASRDRQGLPYEQYF
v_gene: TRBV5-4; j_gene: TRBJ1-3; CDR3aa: CASSFAGADTIYF
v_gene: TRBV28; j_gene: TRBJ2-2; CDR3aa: CASKGRGLADTGELFF
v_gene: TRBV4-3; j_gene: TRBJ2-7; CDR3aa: CASSRDRDSEQYF
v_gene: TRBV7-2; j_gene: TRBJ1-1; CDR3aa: CASSLARGGVAFF
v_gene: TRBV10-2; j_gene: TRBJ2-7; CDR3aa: CASSEGTVRVEQYF
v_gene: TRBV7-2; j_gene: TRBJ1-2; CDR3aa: CASSFTSFNGYTF
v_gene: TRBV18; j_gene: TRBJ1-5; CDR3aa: CASSPRNGGADQPQHF
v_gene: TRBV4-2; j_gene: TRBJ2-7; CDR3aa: CASSRGEVDSEQYF
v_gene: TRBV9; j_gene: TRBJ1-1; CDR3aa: CASSPGQSNTEAFF
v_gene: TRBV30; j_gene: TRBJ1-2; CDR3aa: CAWGTGYSGYTF
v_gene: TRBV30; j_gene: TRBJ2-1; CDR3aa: CAWSRLLSEQFF
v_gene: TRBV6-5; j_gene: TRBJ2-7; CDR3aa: CASSWDRVSLEQYF
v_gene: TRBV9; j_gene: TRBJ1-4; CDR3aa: CASSFRTEANEKLFF
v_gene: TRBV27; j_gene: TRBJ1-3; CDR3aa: CASPWGPGPGSGNTIYF
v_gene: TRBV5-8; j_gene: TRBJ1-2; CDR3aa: CASTRQGLGYGYTF
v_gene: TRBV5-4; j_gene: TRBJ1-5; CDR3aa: CASSLDPGEPQHF
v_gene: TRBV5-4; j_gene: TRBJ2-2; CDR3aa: CASSFRENTGELFF
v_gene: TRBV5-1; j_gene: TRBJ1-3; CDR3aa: CASSPTRGAGNTIYF
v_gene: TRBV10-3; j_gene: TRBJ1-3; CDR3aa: CAIDSGNSGNTIYF
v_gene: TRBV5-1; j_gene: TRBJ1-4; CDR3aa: CASSGQGAEEKLFF
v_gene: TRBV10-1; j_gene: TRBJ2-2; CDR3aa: CASSESPSMKDQAPFGTGELFF
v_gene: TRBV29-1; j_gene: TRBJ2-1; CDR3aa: CSVEPGVGEQFF
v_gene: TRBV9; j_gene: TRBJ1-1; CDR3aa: CASSVRPDTLIRGAEAFF
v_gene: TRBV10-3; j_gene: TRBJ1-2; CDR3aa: CAISPTAGGDGYTF
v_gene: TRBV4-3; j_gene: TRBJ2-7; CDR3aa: CASSNGRHNGEQYF
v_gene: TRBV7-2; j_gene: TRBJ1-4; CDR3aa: CASSLVSGQGNEKLFF
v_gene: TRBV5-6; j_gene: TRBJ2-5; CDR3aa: CASSSSGRKRETQYF
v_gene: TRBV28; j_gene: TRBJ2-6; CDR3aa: CASSSTRVLTF